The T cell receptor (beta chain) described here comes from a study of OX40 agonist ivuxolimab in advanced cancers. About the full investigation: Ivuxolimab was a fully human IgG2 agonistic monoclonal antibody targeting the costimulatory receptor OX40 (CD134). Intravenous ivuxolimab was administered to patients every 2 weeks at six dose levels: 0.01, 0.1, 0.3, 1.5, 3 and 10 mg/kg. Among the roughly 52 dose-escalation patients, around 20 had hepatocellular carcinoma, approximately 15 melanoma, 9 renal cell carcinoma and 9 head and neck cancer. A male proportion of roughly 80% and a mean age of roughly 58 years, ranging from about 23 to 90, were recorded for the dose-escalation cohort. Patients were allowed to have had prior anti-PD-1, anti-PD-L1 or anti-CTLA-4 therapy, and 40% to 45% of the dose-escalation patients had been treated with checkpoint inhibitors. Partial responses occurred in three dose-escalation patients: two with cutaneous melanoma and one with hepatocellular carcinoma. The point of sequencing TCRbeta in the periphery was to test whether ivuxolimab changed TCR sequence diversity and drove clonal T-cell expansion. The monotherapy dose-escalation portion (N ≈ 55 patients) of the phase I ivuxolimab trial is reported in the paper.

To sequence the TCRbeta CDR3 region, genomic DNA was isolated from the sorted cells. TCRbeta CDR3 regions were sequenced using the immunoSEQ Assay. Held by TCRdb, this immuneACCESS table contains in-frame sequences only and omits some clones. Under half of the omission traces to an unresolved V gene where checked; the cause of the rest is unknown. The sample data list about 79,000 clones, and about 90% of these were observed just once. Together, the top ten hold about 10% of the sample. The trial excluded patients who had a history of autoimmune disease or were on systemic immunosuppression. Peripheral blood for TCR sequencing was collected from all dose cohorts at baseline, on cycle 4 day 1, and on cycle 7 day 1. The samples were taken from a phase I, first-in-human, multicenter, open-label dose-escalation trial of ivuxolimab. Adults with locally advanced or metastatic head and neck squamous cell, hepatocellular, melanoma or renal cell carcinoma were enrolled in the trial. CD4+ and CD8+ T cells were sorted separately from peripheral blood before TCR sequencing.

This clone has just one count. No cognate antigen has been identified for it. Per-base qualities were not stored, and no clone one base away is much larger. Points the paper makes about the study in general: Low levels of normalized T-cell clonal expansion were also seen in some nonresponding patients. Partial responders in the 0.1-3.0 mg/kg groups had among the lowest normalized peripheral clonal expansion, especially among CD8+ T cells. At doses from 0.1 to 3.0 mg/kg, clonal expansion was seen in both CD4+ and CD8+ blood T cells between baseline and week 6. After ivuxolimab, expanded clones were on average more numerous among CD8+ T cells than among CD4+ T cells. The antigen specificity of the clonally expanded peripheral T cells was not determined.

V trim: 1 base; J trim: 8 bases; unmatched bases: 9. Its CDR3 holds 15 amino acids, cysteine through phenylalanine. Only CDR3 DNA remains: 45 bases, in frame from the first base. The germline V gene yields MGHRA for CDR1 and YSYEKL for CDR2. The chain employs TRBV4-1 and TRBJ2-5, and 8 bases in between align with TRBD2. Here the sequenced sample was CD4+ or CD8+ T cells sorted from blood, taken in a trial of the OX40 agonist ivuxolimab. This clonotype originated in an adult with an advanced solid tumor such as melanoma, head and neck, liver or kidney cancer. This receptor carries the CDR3 CASSQVSGGAGTQYF. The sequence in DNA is TGCGCCAGCAGCCAAGTGTCCGGGGGGGCCGGTACCCAGTACTTC.